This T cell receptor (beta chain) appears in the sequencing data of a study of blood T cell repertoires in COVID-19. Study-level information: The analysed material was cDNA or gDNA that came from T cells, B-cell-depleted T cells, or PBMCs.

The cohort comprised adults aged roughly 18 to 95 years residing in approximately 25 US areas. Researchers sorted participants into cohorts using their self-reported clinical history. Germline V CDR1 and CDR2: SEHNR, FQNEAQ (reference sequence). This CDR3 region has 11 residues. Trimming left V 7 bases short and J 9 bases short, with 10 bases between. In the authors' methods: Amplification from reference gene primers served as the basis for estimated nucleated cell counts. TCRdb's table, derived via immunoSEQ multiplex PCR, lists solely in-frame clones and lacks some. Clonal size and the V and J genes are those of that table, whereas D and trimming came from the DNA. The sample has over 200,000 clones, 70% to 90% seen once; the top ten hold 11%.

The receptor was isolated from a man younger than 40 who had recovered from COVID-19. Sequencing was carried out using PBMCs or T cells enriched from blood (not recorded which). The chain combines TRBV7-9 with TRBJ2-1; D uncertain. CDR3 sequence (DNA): TGTGCCAGCACTTTCCTCGGTGAGCAGTTCTTC. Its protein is CASTFLGEQFF.